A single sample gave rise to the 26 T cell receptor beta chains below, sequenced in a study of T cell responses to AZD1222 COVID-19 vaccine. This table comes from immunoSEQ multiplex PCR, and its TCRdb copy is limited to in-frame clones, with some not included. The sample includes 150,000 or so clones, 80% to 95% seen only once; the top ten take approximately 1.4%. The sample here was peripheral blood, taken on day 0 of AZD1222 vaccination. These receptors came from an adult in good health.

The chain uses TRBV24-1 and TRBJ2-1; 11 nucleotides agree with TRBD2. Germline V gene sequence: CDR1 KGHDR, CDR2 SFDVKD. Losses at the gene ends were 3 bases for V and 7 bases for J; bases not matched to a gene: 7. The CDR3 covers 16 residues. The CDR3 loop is CATSDPLAGGINEQFF. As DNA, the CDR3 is TGTGCCACCAGTGATCCTCTAGCGGGAGGTATTAATGAGCAGTTCTTC.

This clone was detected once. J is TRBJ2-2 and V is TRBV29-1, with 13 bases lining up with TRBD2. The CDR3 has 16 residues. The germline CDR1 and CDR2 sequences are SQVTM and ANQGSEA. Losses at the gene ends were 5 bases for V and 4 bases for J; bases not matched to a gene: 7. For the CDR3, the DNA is TGCAGCGTTAAGGGACTAGCGGGAAGGGTCACCGGGGAGCTGTTTTTT. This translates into CSVKGLAGRVTGELFF.

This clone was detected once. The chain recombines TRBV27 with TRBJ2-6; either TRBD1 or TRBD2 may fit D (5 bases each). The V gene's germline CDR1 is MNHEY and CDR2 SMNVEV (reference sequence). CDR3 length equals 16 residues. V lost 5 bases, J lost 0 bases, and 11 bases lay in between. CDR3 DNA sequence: TGTGCCAGCAGTATCCTTGGGACCTCTGGGGCCAACGTCCTGACTTTC. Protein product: CASSILGTSGANVLTF.

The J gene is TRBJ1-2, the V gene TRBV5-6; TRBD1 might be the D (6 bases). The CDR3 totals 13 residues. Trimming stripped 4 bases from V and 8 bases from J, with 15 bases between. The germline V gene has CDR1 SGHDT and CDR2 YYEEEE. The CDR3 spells CASSVAQGAGYTF. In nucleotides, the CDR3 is TGTGCCAGCAGCGTGGCACAGGGAGCAGGCTACACCTTC. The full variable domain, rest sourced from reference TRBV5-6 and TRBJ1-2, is DAGVTQSPTHLIKTRGQQVTLRCSPKSGHDTVSWYQQALGQGPQFIFQYYEEEERQRGNFPDRFSGHQFPNYSSELNVNALLLGDSALYLCASSVAQGAGYTFGSGTRLTVV.

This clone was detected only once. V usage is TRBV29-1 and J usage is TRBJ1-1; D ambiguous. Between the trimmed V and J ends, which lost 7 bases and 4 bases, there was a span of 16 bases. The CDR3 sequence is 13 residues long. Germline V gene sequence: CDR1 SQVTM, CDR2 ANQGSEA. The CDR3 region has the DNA TGCAGCGCCTGGGCGGATTCGAGCACTGAAGCTTTCTTT. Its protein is CSAWADSSTEAFF.

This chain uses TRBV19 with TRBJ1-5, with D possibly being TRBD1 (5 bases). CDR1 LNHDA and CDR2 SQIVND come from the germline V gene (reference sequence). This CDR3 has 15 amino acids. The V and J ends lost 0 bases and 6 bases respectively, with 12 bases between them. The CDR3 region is CASSIDLSGGQPQHF. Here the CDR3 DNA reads TGTGCCAGTAGTATAGATCTATCCGGGGGTCAGCCCCAGCATTTT.

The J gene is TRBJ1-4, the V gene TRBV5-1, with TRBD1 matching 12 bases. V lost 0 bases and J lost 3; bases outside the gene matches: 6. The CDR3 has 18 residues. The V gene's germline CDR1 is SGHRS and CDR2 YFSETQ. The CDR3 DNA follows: TGCGCCAGCAGCTTGGAACCGGGACAGGGGGCTTCTAATGAAAAACTGTTTTTT. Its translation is CASSLEPGQGASNEKLFF.

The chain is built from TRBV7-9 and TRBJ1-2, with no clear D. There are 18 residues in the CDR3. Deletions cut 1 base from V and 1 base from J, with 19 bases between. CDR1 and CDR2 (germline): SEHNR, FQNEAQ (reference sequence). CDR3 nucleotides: TGTGCCAGCAGCTTAGAAGCCCCCGGGCCTAAACTTAACTATGGCTACACCTTC. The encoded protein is CASSLEAPGPKLNYGYTF. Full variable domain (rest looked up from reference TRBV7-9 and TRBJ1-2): DTGVSQNPRHKITKRGQNVTFRCDPISEHNRLYWYRQTLGQGPEFLTYFQNEAQLEKSRLLSDRFSAERPKGSFSTLEIQRTEQGDSAMYLCASSLEAPGPKLNYGYTFGSGTRLTVV.

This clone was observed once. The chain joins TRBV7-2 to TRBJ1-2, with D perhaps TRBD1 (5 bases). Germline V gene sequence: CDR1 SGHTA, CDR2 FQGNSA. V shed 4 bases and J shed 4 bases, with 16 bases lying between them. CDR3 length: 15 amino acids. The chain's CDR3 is CASSSIPMDIYGYTF. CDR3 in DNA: TGTGCCAGCAGCTCGATCCCAATGGACATCTATGGCTACACCTTC.

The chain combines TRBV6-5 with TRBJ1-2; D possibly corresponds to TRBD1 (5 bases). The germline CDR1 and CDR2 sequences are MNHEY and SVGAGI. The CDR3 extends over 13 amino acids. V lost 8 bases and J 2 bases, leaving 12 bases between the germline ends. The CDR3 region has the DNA TGTGCCAGCCGTTCCGGGGCCAACTATGGCTACACCTTC. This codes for CASRSGANYGYTF.

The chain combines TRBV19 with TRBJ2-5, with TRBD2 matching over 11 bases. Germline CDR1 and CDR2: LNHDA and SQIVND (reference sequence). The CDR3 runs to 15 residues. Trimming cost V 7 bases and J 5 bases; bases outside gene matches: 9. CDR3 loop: CASNPSGGPGETQYF. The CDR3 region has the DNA TGTGCCAGTAACCCTAGCGGGGGGCCAGGGGAGACCCAGTACTTC.

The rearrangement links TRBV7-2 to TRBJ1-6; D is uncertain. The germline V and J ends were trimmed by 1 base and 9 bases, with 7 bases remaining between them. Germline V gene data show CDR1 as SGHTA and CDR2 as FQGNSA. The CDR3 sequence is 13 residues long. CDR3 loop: CASSLGGSSPLHF. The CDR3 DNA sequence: TGTGCCAGCAGCTTAGGGGGTAGTTCACCCCTCCACTTT.

This CDR3 reads CASSQDLAEAFF. The CDR3 DNA reads as TGTGCCAGCAGCCAAGATCTCGCTGAAGCTTTCTTT. The chain is built from TRBV14 and TRBJ1-1, with D uncertain. V was shortened by 0 bases and J by 6 bases, with 5 bases between the two germline ends. The CDR3 spans 12 residues. Per the germline V gene, CDR1 is SGHDN and CDR2 is FVKESK.

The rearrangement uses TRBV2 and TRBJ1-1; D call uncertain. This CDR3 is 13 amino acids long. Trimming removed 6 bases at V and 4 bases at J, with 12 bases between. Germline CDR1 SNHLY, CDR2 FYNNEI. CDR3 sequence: CASRVTAVTEAFF. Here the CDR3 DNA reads TGTGCCAGCAGGGTAACAGCGGTCACTGAAGCTTTCTTT.

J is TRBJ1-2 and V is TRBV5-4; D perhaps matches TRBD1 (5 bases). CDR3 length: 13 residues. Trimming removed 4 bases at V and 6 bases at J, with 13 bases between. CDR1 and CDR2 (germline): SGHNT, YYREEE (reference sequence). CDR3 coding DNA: TGTGCCAGCAGCAAAGCAGGGACGAATGGCTACACCTTC. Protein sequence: CASSKAGTNGYTF.

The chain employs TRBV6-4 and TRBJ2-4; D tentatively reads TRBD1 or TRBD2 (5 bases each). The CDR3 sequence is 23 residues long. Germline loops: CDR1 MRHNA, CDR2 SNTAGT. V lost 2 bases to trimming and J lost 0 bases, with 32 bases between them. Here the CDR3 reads CASSDPDGTSYPGPFIAKNIQYF. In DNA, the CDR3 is TGTGCCAGCAGTGACCCCGACGGGACCTCTTACCCAGGGCCCTTTATAGCCAAAAACATTCAGTACTTC.

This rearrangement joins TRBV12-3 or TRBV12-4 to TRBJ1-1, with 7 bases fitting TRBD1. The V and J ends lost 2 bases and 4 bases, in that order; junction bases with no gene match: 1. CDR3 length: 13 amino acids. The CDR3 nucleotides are TGTGCCAGCAGTTTATCAGGGGGCACTGAAGCTTTCTTT. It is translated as CASSLSGGTEAFF.

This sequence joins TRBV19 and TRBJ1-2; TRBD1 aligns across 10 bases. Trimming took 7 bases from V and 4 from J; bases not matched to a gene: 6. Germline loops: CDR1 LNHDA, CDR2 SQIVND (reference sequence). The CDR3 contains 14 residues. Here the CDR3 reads CASNDRGPGYGYTF. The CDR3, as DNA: TGTGCCAGTAACGACAGGGGGCCCGGCTATGGCTACACCTTC.

CDR3 region: CASSDSEDRTYEQYF. The CDR3 DNA sequence: TGCGCCAGCAGTGACTCCGAGGACCGTACCTACGAGCAGTACTTC. The chain is built from TRBV10-1 and TRBJ2-7; D unresolved. This CDR3 has 15 residues. The V end lost 3 bases, the J end lost 2 bases, and 14 bases lay between the germline ends. Germline V CDR1 and CDR2: WNHNN, SYGVQD (reference sequence).

The CDR3 DNA sequence: TGTGCCAGCAGTTTGACTATCAGCTATGTCCCCGGGGAGCTGTTTTTT. Its translation is CASSLTISYVPGELFF. The rearrangement joins TRBV27 to TRBJ2-2; D is possibly TRBD2 (5 bases). Per the germline V gene, CDR1 is MNHEY and CDR2 is SMNVEV (reference sequence). The CDR3 contains 16 residues. V was cut by 3 bases and J by 6 bases, with 17 bases left in between.

The CDR3 coding sequence is TGTGCCAGCAGCCCTCGGGCCGCGAACACCGGGGAGCTGTTTTTT. This sequence encodes CASSPRAANTGELFF. The V and J genes are TRBV9 and TRBJ2-2; D uncertain. The CDR3 is made up of 15 amino acids. In germline, CDR1 is SGDLS, CDR2 YYNGEE. The ends were cut back, 4 bases at V and 0 bases at J, with 10 bases in the middle.

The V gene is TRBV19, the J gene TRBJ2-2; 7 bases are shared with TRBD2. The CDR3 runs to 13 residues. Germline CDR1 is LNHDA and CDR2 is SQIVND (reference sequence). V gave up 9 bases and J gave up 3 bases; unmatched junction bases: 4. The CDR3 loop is CASRLADTGELFF. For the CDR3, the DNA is TGTGCCAGCCGACTAGCAGACACCGGGGAGCTGTTTTTT.

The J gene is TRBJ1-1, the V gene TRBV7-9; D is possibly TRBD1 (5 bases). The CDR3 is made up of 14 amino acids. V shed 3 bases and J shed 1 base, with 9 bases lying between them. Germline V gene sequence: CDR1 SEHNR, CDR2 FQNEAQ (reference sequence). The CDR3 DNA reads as TGTGCCAGCAGCTTCGGAGGGACGAACACTGAAGCTTTCTTT. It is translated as CASSFGGTNTEAFF.

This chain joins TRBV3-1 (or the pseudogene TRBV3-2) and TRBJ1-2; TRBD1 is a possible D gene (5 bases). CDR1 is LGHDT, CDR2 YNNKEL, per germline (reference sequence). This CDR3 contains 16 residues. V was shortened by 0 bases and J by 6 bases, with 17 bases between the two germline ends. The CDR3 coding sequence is TGTGCCAGCAGCCAAGATTGGGTCGGGGGGGATAATGGCTACACCTTC. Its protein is CASSQDWVGGDNGYTF.

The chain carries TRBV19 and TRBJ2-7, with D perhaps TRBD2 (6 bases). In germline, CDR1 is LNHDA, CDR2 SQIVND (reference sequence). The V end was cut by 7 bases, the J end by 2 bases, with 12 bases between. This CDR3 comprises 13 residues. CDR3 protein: CASTRPGAYEQYF. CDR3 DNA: TGTGCCAGTACCCGCCCGGGAGCCTACGAGCAGTACTTC.

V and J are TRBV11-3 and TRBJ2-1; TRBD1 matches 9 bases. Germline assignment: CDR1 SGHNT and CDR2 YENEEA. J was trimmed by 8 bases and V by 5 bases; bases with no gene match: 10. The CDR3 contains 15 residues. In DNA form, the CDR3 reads TGTGCCAGCAGCCAGGGGGACAGGGAAATCCATGAGCAGTTCTTC. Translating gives CASSQGDREIHEQFF. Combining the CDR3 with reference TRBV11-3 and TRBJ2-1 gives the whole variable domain EAGVVQSPRYKIIEKKQPVAFWCNPISGHNTLYWYLQNLGQGPELLIRYENEEAVDDSQLPKDRFSAERLKGVDSTLKIQPAELGDSAVYLCASSQGDREIHEQFFGPGTRLTVL.